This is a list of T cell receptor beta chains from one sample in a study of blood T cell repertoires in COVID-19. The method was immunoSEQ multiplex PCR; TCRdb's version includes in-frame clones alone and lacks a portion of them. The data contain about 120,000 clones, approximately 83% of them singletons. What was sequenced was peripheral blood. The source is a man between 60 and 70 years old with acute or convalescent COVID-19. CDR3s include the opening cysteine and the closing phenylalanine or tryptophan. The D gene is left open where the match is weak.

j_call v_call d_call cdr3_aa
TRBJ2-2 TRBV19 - CASSASGANTGELFF
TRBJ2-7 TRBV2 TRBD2 CASSEGLAGGEQYF
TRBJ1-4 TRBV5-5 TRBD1 CASSLGTGGRSTNEKLFF
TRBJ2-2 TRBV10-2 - CASSEARTGELFF
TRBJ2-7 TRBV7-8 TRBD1 CASSRGPTRQYF
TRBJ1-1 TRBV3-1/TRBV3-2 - CASSYLPGHNTEAFF
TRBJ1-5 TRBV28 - CASSFISGGGSNQPQHF
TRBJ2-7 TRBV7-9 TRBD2 CASSPRAGRSIYEQYF
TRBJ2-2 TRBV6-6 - CASSYPGTADGELFF
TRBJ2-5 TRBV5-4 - CASSPKTGDQETQYF
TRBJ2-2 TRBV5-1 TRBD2 CASSSLGSGSGDTGELFF
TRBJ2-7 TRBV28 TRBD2 CASRNPFSGRALTIEQYF
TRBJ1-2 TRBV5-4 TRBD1 CASSSNRGGHGYTF
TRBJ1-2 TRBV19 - CASSTLRPTGRGGYTF
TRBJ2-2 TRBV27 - CASSTLRVRDTGELFF
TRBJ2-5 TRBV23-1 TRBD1 CASSQPRWTGTGDPPNF
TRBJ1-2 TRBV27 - CASSLGLNYGYTF
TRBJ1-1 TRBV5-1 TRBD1 CASSSRPGGGTEAFF
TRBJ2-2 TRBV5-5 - CASSLAPSGAGGELFF
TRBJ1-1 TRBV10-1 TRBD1 CASSVGQGTEAFF
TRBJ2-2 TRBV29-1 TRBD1 CSVGQGALGELFF
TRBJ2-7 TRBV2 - CASSEQVGNEQYF
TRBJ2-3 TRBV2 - CAGGYSTDTQYF
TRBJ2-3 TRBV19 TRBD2 CASSRLAGVGDTQYF
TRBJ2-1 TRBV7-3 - CASSLTRDGGRRNEQFF
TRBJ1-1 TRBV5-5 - CASSLVSGTLNTEAFF
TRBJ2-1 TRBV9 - CASSVGWTEGINEQFF
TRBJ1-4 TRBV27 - CASRNWRPNEKLFF
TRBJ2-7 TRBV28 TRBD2 CASSQLAGGYEQYF
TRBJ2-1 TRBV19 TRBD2 CASSPRLAGDLRDEQFF
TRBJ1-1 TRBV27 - CASSLGGGAVEAFF
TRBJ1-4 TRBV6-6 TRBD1 CASRPRQGSEKLFF
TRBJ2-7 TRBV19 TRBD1 CASKDRVHEQYF
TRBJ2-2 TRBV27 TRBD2 CATSRLASDTGELFF
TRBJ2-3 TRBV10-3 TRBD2 CAISDLGTNPTDTQYF
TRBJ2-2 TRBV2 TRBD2 CASNGAGGDGELFF
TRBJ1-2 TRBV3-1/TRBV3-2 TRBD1 CASSQETMGQAPFYGYTF
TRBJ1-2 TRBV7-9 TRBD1 CASSLGQGASGYTF
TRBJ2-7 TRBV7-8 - CASSSRQAGPYEQYF
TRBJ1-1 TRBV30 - CAWSGFGPAEAFF
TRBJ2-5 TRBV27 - CASSWGGRETQYF
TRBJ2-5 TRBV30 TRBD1 CAWMDRTRSETQYF
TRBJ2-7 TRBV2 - CASTDWSWVYEQYF
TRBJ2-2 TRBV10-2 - CASSEGQLGPGELFF
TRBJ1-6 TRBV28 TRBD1 CASRTGLSSYNSPLHF
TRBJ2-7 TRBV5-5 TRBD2 CASSRTSGLYEQYF
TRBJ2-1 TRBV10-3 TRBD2 CAISERLAGYGVSNEQFF
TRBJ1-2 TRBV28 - CASSGEDRTGGYTF
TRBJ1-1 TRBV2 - CARGGAGLPGNTEAFF
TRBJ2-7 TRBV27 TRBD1 CASSSTQQGYEQYF
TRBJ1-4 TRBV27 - CASSFPDEKLFF
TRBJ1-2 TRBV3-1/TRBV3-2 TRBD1 CASSPGQGIYGYTF
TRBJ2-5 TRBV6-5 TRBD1 CASIPGQGAETQYF